This TCR beta chain was documented in a study of T cells in Graves' hyperthyroidism and ophthalmopathy. From RNA transcripts, TCR beta CDR3 regions were amplified. Primed by the HTBI set, a first-round RT-PCR was run on the TCR CDR3. TCRdb reanalysed the multiplex PCR reads using MiXCR and keeps one entry per CDR3 protein. The data contain some 440,000 distinct CDR3 sequences, around a sixth of them singletons. Diagnosis relied on clinical symptoms, serum thyroxine and TRAb, thyroid ultrasound and orbital computed tomography. This clonotype has ten or more counts. With 2 bases removed from V and 5 bases from J, the gap between germline ends came to 12 bases. Looked up from germline, CDR1 is KGHSH and CDR2 is LQKENI. The CDR3 runs to 15 residues.

Sequenced material: blood. The genes are TRBV18 and TRBJ1-4; D uncertain. This TCR came from a young woman with Graves' hyperthyroidism. The CDR3 here is CASSPRQTPNEKLFF. Written as DNA, the CDR3 is TGTGCCAGCTCACCAAGGCAGACGCCGAATGAAAAACTGTTTTTT.